These 21 T cell receptor beta chains came from one sample sequenced in a study of immune evolution from preneoplasia to lung adenocarcinoma. TCRdb keeps only in-frame clones here, not all; method: immunoSEQ multiplex PCR. The repertoire has over 11,000 clones, 80% of them found once; the top ten carry roughly 4.5%. The source material was FFPE minimally invasive lung adenocarcinoma tissue. These receptors came from a person between 65 and 79 years old with lung adenocarcinoma.

The J gene is TRBJ1-6, the V gene TRBV7-9; D remains ambiguous. The germline V and J ends were trimmed by 6 bases and 6 bases, with 12 bases remaining between them. Looked up from germline, CDR1 is SEHNR and CDR2 is FQNEAQ (reference sequence). The CDR3 is made up of 14 amino acids. CDR3 sequence: CASSSGEANSPLHF. The CDR3 DNA sequence: TGTGCCAGCAGTTCCGGTGAAGCTAATTCACCCCTCCACTTT.

This rearrangement joins TRBV28 to TRBJ1-2; D remains unclear. Trimming stripped 2 bases from V and 2 bases from J, with 6 bases between. The germline V gene has CDR1 MDHEN and CDR2 SYDVKM. The CDR3 is 13 amino acids. The CDR3 region is CASSLDGNYGYTF. CDR3 nucleotides: TGTGCCAGCAGTTTAGATGGGAACTATGGCTACACCTTC.

J is TRBJ2-5 and V is TRBV27; D may be TRBD2 (6 bases). The J call is uncertain, as TRBJ2-7 better fits the DNA end. Per the germline V gene, CDR1 is MNHEY and CDR2 is SMNVEV (reference sequence). There are 16 residues in the CDR3. As DNA, the CDR3 is TGTGCCAGCAGTTTATCGGGGGGTGGGGATCCCTACGAGCAGTACTTC. It yields the protein CASSLSGGGDPYEQYF.

V usage is TRBV5-1 and J usage is TRBJ1-2, with D tentatively TRBD1 (6 bases). Trimming shortened V by 0 bases and J by 8 bases, and 11 bases separated the two germline ends. The CDR3 spans 13 residues. CDR1 SGHRS and CDR2 YFSETQ come from the germline V gene. Here the CDR3 reads CASSLGQGMGYTF. CDR3 nucleotides: TGCGCCAGCAGCTTGGGGCAGGGGATGGGCTACACCTTC.

The chain joins TRBV9 to TRBJ1-2; possibly TRBD1 for D (6 bases). The CDR3 is made up of 13 amino acids. Germline V lookup: CDR1 SGDLS, CDR2 YYNGEE. V was shortened by 0 bases and J by 7 bases, with 10 bases between the two germline ends. The CDR3 here is CASSVDQDSGYTF. In DNA, the CDR3 is TGTGCCAGCAGCGTAGATCAGGACAGTGGCTACACCTTC.

The V gene is TRBV2, the J gene TRBJ2-7; 11 bases align to TRBD1. V was clipped by 5 bases and J by 6 bases; unmatched bases: 6. The CDR3 consists of 14 residues. Germline lookup yields CDR1 SNHLY and CDR2 FYNNEI. As DNA, the CDR3 is TGTGCCAGCAGTCTAGGGACAGGGGGTCTCGAGCAGTACTTC. The encoded protein is CASSLGTGGLEQYF.

V usage is TRBV29-1 and J usage is TRBJ1-2; no definite D call. The CDR3 has 13 amino acids. Trimming cost V 0 bases and J 7 bases, with 12 bases left between them. The germline gives CDR1 SQVTM, CDR2 ANQGSEA. The CDR3 loop reads CSVEDHLSGGYTF. The DNA for the CDR3 is TGCAGCGTTGAAGATCACCTTAGTGGTGGCTACACCTTC.

The chain uses TRBV28 and TRBJ1-5, with a tentative D call TRBD1 (6 bases). Trimming pared 6 bases from V and 7 bases from J, leaving 16 bases between. Germline lookup yields CDR1 MDHEN and CDR2 SYDVKM. This CDR3 contains 14 residues. CDR3 in amino acids: CASRLQGGWQPQHF. DNA of the CDR3: TGTGCCAGCAGGCTACAGGGAGGATGGCAGCCCCAGCATTTT. Full variable domain (missing parts from reference TRBV28 and TRBJ1-5): DVKVTQSSRYLVKRTGEKVFLECVQDMDHENMFWYRQDPGLGLRLIYFSYDVKMKEKGDIPEGYSVSREKKERFSLILESASTNQTSMYLCASRLQGGWQPQHFGDGTRLSIL.

This clone has more than one count but fewer than ten. This sequence joins TRBV1 and TRBJ2-5; TRBD1, the table's D call, was not compared with the DNA. TRBV1 is classified as a pseudogene. The CDR3 consists of 13 residues. The chain's CDR3 is CTSRNTGEETQYF. The CDR3 coding sequence is TGCACCAGCAGAAATACAGGGGAAGAGACCCAGTACTTC.

This chain links TRBV30 with TRBJ2-7; TRBD2 agrees at 7 bases. V trimming: 2 bases; J trimming: 7 bases; junction bases outside the gene matches: 14. Germline lookup yields CDR1 GTSNPN and CDR2 SVGIG (reference sequence). This CDR3 spans 15 amino acids. CDR3 coding DNA: TGTGCCTGGAGTTTAGGCGGGACTACCCCTAGAGAGCAGTACTTC. Its protein is CAWSLGGTTPREQYF.

The V gene is TRBV6-6, the J gene TRBJ2-1; 13 bases map to TRBD2. Germline CDR1 reads MNHNY; CDR2 reads SVGAGI (reference sequence). This CDR3 has 15 residues. The J segment lost 7 bases and the V segment lost 5 bases, leaving 5 bases of the junction unmatched. Written as DNA, the CDR3 is TGTGCCAGCAGTAAACTAGCGGGGGGGCCTAATGAGCAGTTCTTC. Amino acids: CASSKLAGGPNEQFF.

The rearrangement joins TRBV2 to TRBJ2-1; the match to TRBD2 covers 8 bases. V lost 4 bases and J lost 15; bases outside the gene matches: 17. The CDR3 consists of 15 residues. CDR1 is SNHLY and CDR2 is FYNNEI in the germline V gene. CDR3 bases: TGTGCCAGCAGTGCTACCGGGACTAGTGGGCAGGCATCGTTCTTC. This encodes CASSATGTSGQASFF.

The rearrangement links TRBV12-1 to TRBJ2-7; the tabulated D call, TRBD2, remains unverified against the DNA. TRBV12-1 constitutes a pseudogene. The CDR3 covers 16 residues. Here the CDR3 reads CASSFGISSGTYEQYF. DNA of the CDR3: TGTGCCAGCAGCTTTGGGATCTCTAGCGGAACCTACGAGCAGTACTTC.

Only one count was recorded for this clone. V and J are TRBV5-1 and TRBJ2-5; maybe TRBD1 (5 bases). CDR3 length: 14 amino acids. Trimming left V 4 bases short and J 1 base short, with 11 bases between. Germline V CDR1 and CDR2: SGHRS, YFSETQ. CDR3 protein: CASSQNQGQETQYF. DNA for the CDR3: TGCGCCAGCAGCCAAAATCAGGGCCAAGAGACCCAGTACTTC.

The CDR3 DNA is TGTGCCAGCAGTTACGGGGGGCTGAACACTGAAGCTTTCTTT. This sequence encodes CASSYGGLNTEAFF. The chain couples TRBV6-5 to TRBJ1-1, with D possibly being TRBD1 (6 bases). CDR1 and CDR2 from the germline V gene are MNHEY and SVGAGI. The V end was cut by 2 bases, the J end by 0 bases, with 7 bases between. The CDR3 consists of 14 residues.

Note on this clone: At one end the junction does not follow the germline gene, possibly because of a read error. The rearrangement uses TRBV11-1 and TRBJ2-3; 10 positions match TRBD2. This CDR3 has 15 residues. The germline V gene encodes CDR1 SGHAT and CDR2 FQDESV (reference sequence). The CDR3 spells CASSLAGGFTDTQYF. Written as DNA, the CDR3 is TGTGCCAGCAGTTTAGCGGGGGGCTTCACAGATACGCAGTATTTT.

The gene calls are TRBV5-1 and TRBJ2-1, with 8 bases that match TRBD2. The germline V gene has CDR1 SGHRS and CDR2 YFSETQ. CDR3 length equals 14 residues. V gave up 1 base and J gave up 5 bases; unmatched junction bases: 2. The CDR3 bases are TGCGCCAGCAGCTTGAGTAGCGGGGACAATGAGCAGTTCTTC. As protein: CASSLSSGDNEQFF.

The chain is built from TRBV30 and TRBJ2-7; D is perhaps TRBD1 (6 bases). The CDR3 runs to 13 residues. V gave up 2 bases and J gave up 0 bases, with 8 bases separating them. Germline V gives CDR1 GTSNPN, CDR2 SVGIG (reference sequence). DNA for the CDR3: TGTGCCTGGAGTAGGGACACCTCCTACGAGCAGTACTTC. As protein: CAWSRDTSYEQYF.

This sequence joins TRBV7-9 and TRBJ2-1, with 15 positions matching TRBD2. CDR1 and CDR2 (germline): SEHNR, FQNEAQ (reference sequence). The length of the CDR3 is 17 residues. Germline trimming cut 5 bases from V and 7 bases from J; bases unmatched to any gene: 9. Here the CDR3 DNA reads TGTGCCAGCAGCGAGGGACTAGCGGGGGGTGATGTGAATGAGCAGTTCTTC. The encoded protein is CASSEGLAGGDVNEQFF.

This chain uses TRBV11-2 with TRBJ1-1; TRBD1 might be the D (5 bases). CDR1 and CDR2 (germline): SGHAT, FQNNGV. The CDR3 is 16 amino acids. The germline V and J ends were trimmed by 1 base and 0 bases, with 12 bases remaining between them. The CDR3 region has the DNA TGTGCCAGCAGCTTAGTGCCAGGGCGGGTGAACACTGAAGCTTTCTTT. It specifies CASSLVPGRVNTEAFF.

This clone was seen a handful of times. The chain couples TRBV6-6 to TRBJ2-7; 12 nucleotides align to TRBD2. The CDR3 sequence is 15 residues long. In germline, CDR1 is MNHNY, CDR2 SVGAGI (reference sequence). Trimming removed 7 bases from V and 5 bases from J; junction bases left unmatched: 9. The CDR3 DNA is TGTGCCAGCACCACGCGACTAGCGGGAGTCCACGAGCAGTACTTC. Protein: CASTTRLAGVHEQYF.